A few counts support the clone carrying this T cell receptor (beta chain). Its target is not known. These data come from a study of T-cell memory formation after mild COVID-19. Overall study context: Clusters were largely donor specific. Findings of the study overall: Second-wave clones that peaked on day 37 lacked confirmed SARS-CoV-2 specificity.

One entry per CDR3 protein results from TCRdb running MiXCR on the 5' RACE reads. The table includes some 300,000 distinct CDR3 sequences, more than 20% detected once. Losses at the gene ends were 5 bases for V and 6 bases for J; bases not matched to a gene: 8. CDR1 MNHEY and CDR2 SMNVEV come from the germline V gene (reference sequence). The CDR3 is 14 amino acids. The clonotype was recovered from a man aged 18-30 years who had mild COVID-19 (a few samples of this study predate the infection). Cell type and time point are not known. The sequencing sample was made of PBMCs or a T cell subset sorted from them (not recorded which). The chain combines TRBV27 with TRBJ2-3, with 7 bases matching TRBD1. CDR3: CASSQATGWDTQYF. Here the CDR3 DNA reads TGTGCCAGCAGTCAGGCGACAGGGTGGGATACGCAGTATTTT.